This is a list of T cell receptor beta chains from one sample in a study of PD-L1 blockade in urothelial cancer. Assay used: immunoSEQ multiplex PCR; TCRdb lists only in-frame clones, some missing. The sample contains roughly 26,000 clones, around nine tenths of which appear only once. The source material was PBMCs, sampled around atezolizumab (anti-PD-L1) treatment. All receptors derive from a man aged 50 or older with urothelial cancer. The CDR3 runs from the conserved cysteine through the conserved F or W. A D gene is named only where the DNA matches it firmly. Not all rows give a size; the values are once, few, many and, for expanded clones, a class.

>TRBV6-5|NA|TRBJ2-1|NA|16
TGTGCCAGCAGTTACTCTCCCCAGGGGAAGGTCTATGAGCAGTTCTTC
CASSYSPQGKVYEQFF
>TRBV18|few|TRBJ2-4|TRBD2|16
TGTGCCAGCTCACCGGTTCCTAGCGGGACCCAAAACATTCAGTACTTC
CASSPVPSGTQNIQYF
>TRBV10-3|few|TRBJ1-3|TRBD1|15
TGTGCCATCAGTGAGACAGGGGGCTCTGGAAACACCATATATTTT
CAISETGGSGNTIYF
>TRBV18|NA|TRBJ1-1|NA|12
TGTGCCAGCTCACAGACAGGAGCTGAAGCTTTCTTT
CASSQTGAEAFF
>TRBV6-5|NA|TRBJ2-2|NA|13
TGTGCCAGCAGTTCGGCAGGTGCCGGGGAGCTGTTTTTT
CASSSAGAGELFF
>TRBV4-3|NA|TRBJ2-7|TRBD2|14
TGCGCCAGCAGCCACCGAGCGGGAGGGGTCGAGCAGTACTTC
CASSHRAGGVEQYF
>TRBV27|NA|TRBJ1-2|TRBD1|15
TGTGCCAGCAGTCGGACAGGGCTAACTAACTATGGCTACACCTTC
CASSRTGLTNYGYTF
>TRBV11-2|NA|TRBJ2-3|NA|17
TGTGCCAGCAGCTTAGATTACCAGTCGGGGAACACAGATACGCAGTATTTT
CASSLDYQSGNTDTQYF
>TRBV4-1|NA|TRBJ2-2|TRBD2|19
TGCGCCAGCAGCCAAGGGGCTGAGCGGGGGGCCTCGAACACCGGGGAGCTGTTTTTT
CASSQGAERGASNTGELFF
>TRBV6-5|NA|TRBJ2-5|TRBD1|13
TGTGCCAGCAGGGACAGGGGGCAGGAGACCCAGTACTTC
CASRDRGQETQYF
>TRBV7-6|NA|TRBJ2-7|TRBD2|18
TGTGCCAGCAGCGAAACATTATGGACTAGCGGGGCCCAGTACGAGCAGTACTTC
CASSETLWTSGAQYEQYF
>TRBV7-9|NA|TRBJ2-1|NA|13
TGTGCCAGCAGCTCCGGCTCCTACAATGAGCAGTTCTTC
CASSSGSYNEQFF
>TRBV7-9|NA|TRBJ2-2|NA|16
TGTGCCAGCAGCTACCAACAGCCGGTTTATACCGGGGAGCTGTTTTTT
CASSYQQPVYTGELFF
>TRBV19|NA|TRBJ1-3|TRBD1|15
TGTGCCAGTACTACGGGACAGAGCTCTGGAAACACCATATATTTT
CASTTGQSSGNTIYF
>TRBV19|NA|TRBJ2-1|TRBD1|14
TGTGCCAGTCAACAGGGGGCGCGATACAATGAGCAGTTCTTC
CASQQGARYNEQFF
>TRBV7-3|few|TRBJ1-1|NA|13
TGTGCCAGCAGCTTGTTGCGGGACACTGAAGCTTTCTTT
CASSLLRDTEAFF
>TRBV9|once|TRBJ2-6|NA|18
TGTGCCAGCAGCCCCCGGTGGAGGGGAGACTCTGGGGCCAACGTCCTGACTTTC
CASSPRWRGDSGANVLTF
>TRBV2|NA|TRBJ1-5|NA|15
TGTGCCAGCAGTGAAAACAGGGATAATAATCAGCCCCAGCATTTT
CASSENRDNNQPQHF
>TRBV25-1|once|TRBJ1-2|TRBD1|13
TGTGCCAGCAGCCCACAGGGGGCGGGTGGCTACACCTTC
CASSPQGAGGYTF
>TRBV27|NA|TRBJ2-5|TRBD2|14
TGTGCCAGCAGGTCCCGAGCGGGAAGCGAGACCCAGTACTTC
CASRSRAGSETQYF
>TRBV19|once|TRBJ2-7|TRBD1|15
TGTGCCAGTAGCACCGGACAGGGAAACATCTACGAGCAGTACTTC
CASSTGQGNIYEQYF
>TRBV18|NA|TRBJ2-2|NA|16
TGTGCCAGCTCACCACTTCCGGGACAGAACACCGGGGAGCTGTTTTTT
CASSPLPGQNTGELFF
>TRBV4-3|NA|TRBJ2-1|TRBD2|16
TGCGCCAGCAGCCAAGATTTCGAGCGGGGGCTCCATGAGCAGTTCTTC
CASSQDFERGLHEQFF
>TRBV9|NA|TRBJ1-4|NA|14
TGTGCCAGCAACCGACAGGACTGGGGTGAAAAACTGTTTTTT
CASNRQDWGEKLFF
>TRBV27|NA|TRBJ2-7|TRBD1|14
TGTGCCAGCAGTCCCGACAGGGGTTCCTACGAGCAGTACTTC
CASSPDRGSYEQYF
>TRBV15|NA|TRBJ1-6|TRBD1|17
TGTGCCACCAGTGTGGGTCAGGGGGCGCGAAATAATTCACCCCTCCACTTT
CATSVGQGARNNSPLHF
>TRBV5-6|once|TRBJ2-3|NA|12
TGTGCCAGCCAACTTTCCACAGATACGCAGTATTTT
CASQLSTDTQYF
>TRBV7-9|NA|TRBJ1-5|NA|15
TGTGCCAGCAGCTTAAGCGGCGGGGTTGGGCAGCCCCAGCATTTT
CASSLSGGVGQPQHF